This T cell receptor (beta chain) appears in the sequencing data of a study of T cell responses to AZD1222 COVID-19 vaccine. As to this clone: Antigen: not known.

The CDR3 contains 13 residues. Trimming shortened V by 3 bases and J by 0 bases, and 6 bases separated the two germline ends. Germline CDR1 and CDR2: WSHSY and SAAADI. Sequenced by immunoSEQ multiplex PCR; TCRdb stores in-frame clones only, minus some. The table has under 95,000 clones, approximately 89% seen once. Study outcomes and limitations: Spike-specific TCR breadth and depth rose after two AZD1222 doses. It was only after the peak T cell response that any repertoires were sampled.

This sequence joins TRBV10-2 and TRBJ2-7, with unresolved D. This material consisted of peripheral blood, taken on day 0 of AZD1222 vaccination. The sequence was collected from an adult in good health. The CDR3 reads CASSELNSYEQYF. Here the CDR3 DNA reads TGCGCCAGCAGTGAACTAAACTCCTACGAGCAGTACTTC.